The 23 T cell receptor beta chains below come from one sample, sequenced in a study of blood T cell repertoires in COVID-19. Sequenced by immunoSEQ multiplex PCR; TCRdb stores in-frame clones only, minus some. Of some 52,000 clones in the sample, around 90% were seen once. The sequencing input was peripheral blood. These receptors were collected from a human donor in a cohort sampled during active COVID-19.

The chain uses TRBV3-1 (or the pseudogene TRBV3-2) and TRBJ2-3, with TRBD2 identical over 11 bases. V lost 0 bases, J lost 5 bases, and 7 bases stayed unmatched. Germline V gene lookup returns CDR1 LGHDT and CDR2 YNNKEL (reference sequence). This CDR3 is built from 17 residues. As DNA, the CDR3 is TGTGCCAGCAGCCAAGATCGACTAGCGGGGATCAAAGATACGCAGTATTTT. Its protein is CASSQDRLAGIKDTQYF.

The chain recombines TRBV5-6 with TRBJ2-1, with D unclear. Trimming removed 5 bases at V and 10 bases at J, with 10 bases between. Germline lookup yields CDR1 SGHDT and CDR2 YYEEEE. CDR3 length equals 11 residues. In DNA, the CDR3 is TGTGCCAGCAGTCGAGCTTACGAGCAGTTCTTC. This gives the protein CASSRAYEQFF. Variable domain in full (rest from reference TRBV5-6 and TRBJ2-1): DAGVTQSPTHLIKTRGQQVTLRCSPKSGHDTVSWYQQALGQGPQFIFQYYEEEERQRGNFPDRFSGHQFPNYSSELNVNALLLGDSALYLCASSRAYEQFFGPGTRLTVL.

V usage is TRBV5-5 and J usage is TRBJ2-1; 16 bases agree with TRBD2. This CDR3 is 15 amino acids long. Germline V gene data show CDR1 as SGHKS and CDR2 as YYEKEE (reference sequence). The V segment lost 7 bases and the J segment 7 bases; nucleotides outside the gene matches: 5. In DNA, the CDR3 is TGTGCCAGCTCGGGACTAGCGGGAGGGCGGAATGAGCAGTTCTTC. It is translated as CASSGLAGGRNEQFF.

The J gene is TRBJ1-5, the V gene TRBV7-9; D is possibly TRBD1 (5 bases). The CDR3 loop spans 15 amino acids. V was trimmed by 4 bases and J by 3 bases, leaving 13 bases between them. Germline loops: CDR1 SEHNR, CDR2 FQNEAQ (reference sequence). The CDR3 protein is CASSYGQGPNQPQHF. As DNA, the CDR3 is TGTGCCAGCAGCTACGGGCAGGGCCCCAATCAGCCCCAGCATTTT.

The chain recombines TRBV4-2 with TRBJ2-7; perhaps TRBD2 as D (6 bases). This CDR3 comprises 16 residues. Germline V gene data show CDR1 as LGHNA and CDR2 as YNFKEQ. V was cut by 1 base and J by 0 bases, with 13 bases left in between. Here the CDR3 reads CASSQAGLSSSYEQYF. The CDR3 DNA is TGTGCCAGCAGCCAAGCGGGACTGTCGAGCTCCTACGAGCAGTACTTC.

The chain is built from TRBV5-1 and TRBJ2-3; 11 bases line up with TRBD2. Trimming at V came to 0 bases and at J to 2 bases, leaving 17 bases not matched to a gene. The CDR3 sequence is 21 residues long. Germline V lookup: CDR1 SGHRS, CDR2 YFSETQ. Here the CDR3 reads CASSLDGLLAGGPRITDTQYF. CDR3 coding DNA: TGCGCCAGCAGCTTGGATGGACTTTTAGCGGGAGGGCCACGAATCACAGATACGCAGTATTTT. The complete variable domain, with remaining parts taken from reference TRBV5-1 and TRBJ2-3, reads KAGVTQTPRYLIKTRGQQVTLSCSPISGHRSVSWYQQTPGQGLQFLFEYFSETQRNKGNFPGRFSGRQFSNSRSEMNVSTLELGDSALYLCASSLDGLLAGGPRITDTQYFGPGTRLTVL.

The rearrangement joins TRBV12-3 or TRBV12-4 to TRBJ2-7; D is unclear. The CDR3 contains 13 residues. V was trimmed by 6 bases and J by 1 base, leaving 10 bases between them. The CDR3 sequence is CASSLSRSYEQYF. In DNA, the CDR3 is TGTGCCAGCAGCCTCTCCCGGTCCTACGAGCAGTACTTC.

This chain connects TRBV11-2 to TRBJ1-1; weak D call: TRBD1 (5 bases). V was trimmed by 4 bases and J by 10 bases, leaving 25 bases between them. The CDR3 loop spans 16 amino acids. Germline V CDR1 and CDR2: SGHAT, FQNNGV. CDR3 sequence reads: CASSSRAQSNSLGAFF. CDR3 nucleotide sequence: TGTGCCAGCAGCTCCAGGGCACAGTCCAACTCTCTCGGAGCTTTCTTT.

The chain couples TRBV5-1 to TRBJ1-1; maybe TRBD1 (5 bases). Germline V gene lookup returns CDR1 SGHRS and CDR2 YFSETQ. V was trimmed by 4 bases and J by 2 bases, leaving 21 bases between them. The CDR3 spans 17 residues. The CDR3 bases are TGCGCCAGCAGCCCCGGGGGTGGGGCGATGTTTAACACTGAAGCTTTCTTT. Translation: CASSPGGGAMFNTEAFF.

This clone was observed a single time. CDR3 sequence (DNA): TGCGCCAGCAGCCAGACACAGGGGACGAGTTCCTACGAGCAGTACTTC. This codes for CASSQTQGTSSYEQYF. The J gene is TRBJ2-7, the V gene TRBV4-1, with 7 bases that match TRBD1. V trimming: 3 bases; J trimming: 1 base; junction bases outside the gene matches: 9. The CDR3 is made up of 16 amino acids. Per germline, CDR1 MGHRA and CDR2 YSYEKL.

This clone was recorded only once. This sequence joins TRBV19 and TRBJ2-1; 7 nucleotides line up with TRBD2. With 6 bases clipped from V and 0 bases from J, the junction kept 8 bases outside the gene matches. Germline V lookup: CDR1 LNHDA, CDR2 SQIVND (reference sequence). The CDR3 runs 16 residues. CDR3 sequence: CASSLTSVSSYNEQFF. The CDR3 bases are TGTGCCAGTAGCCTCACTAGCGTAAGCTCCTACAATGAGCAGTTCTTC.

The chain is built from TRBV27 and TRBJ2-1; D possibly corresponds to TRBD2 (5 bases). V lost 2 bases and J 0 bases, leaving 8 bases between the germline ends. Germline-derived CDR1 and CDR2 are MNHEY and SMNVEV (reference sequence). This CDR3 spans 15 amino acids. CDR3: CASSLLAGSYNEQFF. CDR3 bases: TGTGCCAGCAGTTTACTCGCGGGCTCCTACAATGAGCAGTTCTTC.

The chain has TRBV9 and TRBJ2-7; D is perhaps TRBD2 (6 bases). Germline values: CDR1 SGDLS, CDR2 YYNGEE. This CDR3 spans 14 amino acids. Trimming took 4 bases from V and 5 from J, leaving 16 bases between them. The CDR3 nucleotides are TGTGCCAGCAGCCTCGCGGGGAGGAGGGACGAGCAGTACTTC. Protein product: CASSLAGRRDEQYF.

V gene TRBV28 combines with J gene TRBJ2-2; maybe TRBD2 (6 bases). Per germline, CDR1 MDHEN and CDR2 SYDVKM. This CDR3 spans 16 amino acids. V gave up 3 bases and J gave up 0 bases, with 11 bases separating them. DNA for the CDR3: TGTGCCAGCAGTTTCCTTAGCGGAACGAACACCGGGGAGCTGTTTTTT. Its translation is CASSFLSGTNTGELFF.

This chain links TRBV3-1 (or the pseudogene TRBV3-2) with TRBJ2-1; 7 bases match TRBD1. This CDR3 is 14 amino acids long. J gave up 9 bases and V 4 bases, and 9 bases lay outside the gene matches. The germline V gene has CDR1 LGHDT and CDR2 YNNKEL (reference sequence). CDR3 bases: TGTGCCAGCAGCCCATCAAGAACAGGGGTTGAGCAGTTCTTC. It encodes CASSPSRTGVEQFF.

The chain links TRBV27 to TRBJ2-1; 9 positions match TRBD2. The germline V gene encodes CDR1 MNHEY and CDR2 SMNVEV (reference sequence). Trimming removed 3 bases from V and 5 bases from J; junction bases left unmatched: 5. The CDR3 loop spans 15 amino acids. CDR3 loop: CASSFSGRGNNEQFF. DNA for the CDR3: TGTGCCAGCAGTTTTAGCGGGAGAGGGAACAATGAGCAGTTCTTC.

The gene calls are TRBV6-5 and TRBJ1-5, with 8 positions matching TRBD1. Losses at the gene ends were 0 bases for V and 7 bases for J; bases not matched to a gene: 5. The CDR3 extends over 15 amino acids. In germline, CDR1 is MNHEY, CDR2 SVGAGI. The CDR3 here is CASSYSQGAGQPQHF. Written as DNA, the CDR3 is TGTGCCAGCAGTTACTCTCAGGGGGCTGGGCAGCCCCAGCATTTT.

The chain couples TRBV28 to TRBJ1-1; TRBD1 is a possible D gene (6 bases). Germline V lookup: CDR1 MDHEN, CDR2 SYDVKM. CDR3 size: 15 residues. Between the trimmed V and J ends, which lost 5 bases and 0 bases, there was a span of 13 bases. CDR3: CASSVEDSLNTEAFF. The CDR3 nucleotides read TGTGCCAGCAGTGTAGAGGACAGCTTGAACACTGAAGCTTTCTTT.

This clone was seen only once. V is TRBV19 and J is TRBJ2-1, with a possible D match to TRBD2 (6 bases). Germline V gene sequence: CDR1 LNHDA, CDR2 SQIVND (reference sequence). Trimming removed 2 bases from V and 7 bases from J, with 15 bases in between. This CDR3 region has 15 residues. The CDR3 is CASSIREPSGNEQFF. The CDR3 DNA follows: TGTGCCAGTAGTATACGGGAGCCGTCTGGAAATGAGCAGTTCTTC.

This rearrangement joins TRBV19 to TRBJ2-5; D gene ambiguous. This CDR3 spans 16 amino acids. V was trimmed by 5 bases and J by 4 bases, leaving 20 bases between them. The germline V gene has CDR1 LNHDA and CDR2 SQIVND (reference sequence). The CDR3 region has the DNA TGTGCCAGTAGTCCCCTGCTGATGCAATCAGGAGAGACCCAGTACTTC. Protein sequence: CASSPLLMQSGETQYF.

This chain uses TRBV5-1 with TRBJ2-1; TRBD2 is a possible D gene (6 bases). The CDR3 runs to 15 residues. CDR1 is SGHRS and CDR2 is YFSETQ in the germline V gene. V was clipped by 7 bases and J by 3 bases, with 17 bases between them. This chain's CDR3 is CASGEAGTSYNEQFF. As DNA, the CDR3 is TGCGCCAGCGGAGAGGCGGGAACGAGCTACAATGAGCAGTTCTTC.

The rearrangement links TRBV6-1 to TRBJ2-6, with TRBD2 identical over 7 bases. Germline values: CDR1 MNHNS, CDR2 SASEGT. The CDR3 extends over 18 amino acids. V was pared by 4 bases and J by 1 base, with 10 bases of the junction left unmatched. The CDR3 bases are TGTGCCAGCAGTGGCACCGGGACTATTCCATCTGGGGCCAACGTCCTGACTTTC. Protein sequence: CASSGTGTIPSGANVLTF.

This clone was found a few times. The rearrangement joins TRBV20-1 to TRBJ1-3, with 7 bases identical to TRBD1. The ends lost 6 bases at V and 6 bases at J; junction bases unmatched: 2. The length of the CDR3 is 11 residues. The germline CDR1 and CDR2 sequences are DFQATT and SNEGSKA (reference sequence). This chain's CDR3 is CSAEGANTIYF. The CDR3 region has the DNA TGCAGTGCCGAGGGGGCAAACACCATATATTTT.